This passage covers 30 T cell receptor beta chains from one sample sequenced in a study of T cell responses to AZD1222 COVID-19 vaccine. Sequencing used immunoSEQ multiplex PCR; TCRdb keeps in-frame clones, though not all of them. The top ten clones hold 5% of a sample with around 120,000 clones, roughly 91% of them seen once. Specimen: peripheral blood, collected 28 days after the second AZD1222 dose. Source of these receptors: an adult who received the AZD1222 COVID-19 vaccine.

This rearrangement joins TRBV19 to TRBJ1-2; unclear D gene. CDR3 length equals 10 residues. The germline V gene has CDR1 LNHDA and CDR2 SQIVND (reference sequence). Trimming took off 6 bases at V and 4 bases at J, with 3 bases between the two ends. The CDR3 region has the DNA TGTGCCAGTAGACTCTATGGCTACACCTTC. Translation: CASRLYGYTF. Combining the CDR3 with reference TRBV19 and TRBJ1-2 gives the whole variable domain DGGITQSPKYLFRKEGQNVTLSCEQNLNHDAMYWYRQDPGQGLRLIYYSQIVNDFQKGDIAEGYSVSREKKESFPLTVTSAQKNPTAFYLCASRLYGYTFGSGTRLTVV.

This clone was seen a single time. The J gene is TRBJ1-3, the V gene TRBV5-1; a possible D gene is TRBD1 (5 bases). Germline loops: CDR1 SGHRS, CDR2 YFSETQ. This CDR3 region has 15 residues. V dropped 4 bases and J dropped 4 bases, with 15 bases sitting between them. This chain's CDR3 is CASSPSGAVGNTIYF. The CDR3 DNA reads TGCGCCAGCAGCCCCTCCGGGGCTGTCGGAAACACCATATATTTT.

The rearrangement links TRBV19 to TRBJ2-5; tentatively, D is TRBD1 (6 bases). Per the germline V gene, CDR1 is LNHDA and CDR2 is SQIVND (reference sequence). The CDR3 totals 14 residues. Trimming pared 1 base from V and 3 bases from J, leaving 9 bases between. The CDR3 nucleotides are TGTGCCAGTAGTATAGTAGGACAGAAAGAGACCCAGTACTTC. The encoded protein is CASSIVGQKETQYF.

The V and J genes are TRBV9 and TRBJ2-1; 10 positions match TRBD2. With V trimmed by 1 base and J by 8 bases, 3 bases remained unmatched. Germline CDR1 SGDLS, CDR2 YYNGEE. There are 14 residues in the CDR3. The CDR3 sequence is CASSVLAGEDEQFF. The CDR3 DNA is TGTGCCAGCAGCGTACTAGCGGGAGAGGATGAGCAGTTCTTC.

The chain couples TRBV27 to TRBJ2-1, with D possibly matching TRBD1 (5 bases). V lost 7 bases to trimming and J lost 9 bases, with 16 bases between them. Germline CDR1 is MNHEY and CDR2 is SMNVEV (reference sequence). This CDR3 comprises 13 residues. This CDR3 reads CASTTQGSLEQFF. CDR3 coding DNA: TGTGCCAGCACCACCCAGGGCTCCCTTGAGCAGTTCTTC.

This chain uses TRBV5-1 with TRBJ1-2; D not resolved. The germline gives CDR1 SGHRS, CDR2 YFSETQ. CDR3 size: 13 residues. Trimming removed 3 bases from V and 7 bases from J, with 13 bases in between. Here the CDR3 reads CASSYQAGPGYTF. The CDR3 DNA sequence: TGCGCCAGCAGCTACCAGGCTGGGCCTGGCTACACCTTC.

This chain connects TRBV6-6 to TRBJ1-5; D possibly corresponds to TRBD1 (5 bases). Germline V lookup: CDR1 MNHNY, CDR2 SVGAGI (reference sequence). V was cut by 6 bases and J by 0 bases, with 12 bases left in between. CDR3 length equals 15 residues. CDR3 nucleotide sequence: TGTGCCAGCAGCCTGCGACAGAGTAGCAATCAGCCCCAGCATTTT. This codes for CASSLRQSSNQPQHF.

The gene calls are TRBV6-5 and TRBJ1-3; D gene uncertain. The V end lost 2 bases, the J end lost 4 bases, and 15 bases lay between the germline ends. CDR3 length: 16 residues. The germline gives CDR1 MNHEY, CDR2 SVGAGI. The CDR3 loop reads CASSYVPGNTGNTIYF. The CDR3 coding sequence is TGTGCCAGCAGTTACGTCCCGGGGAATACCGGAAACACCATATATTTT.

The CDR3 DNA reads TGTGCCAGCAGCTTAGACAGTAATAGTCAGTTCTTC. It encodes CASSLDSNSQFF. The gene calls are TRBV11-1 and TRBJ2-1, with D hard to call. In germline, CDR1 is SGHAT, CDR2 FQDESV (reference sequence). CDR3 length: 12 amino acids. Trimming stripped 1 base from V and 13 bases from J, with 11 bases between.

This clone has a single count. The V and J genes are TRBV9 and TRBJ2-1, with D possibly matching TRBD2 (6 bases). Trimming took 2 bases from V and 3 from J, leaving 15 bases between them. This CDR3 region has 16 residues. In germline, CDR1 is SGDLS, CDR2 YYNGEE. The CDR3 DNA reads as TGTGCCAGCAGCGTCGGACTCGCGGGGTTCTACAATGAGCAGTTCTTC. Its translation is CASSVGLAGFYNEQFF.

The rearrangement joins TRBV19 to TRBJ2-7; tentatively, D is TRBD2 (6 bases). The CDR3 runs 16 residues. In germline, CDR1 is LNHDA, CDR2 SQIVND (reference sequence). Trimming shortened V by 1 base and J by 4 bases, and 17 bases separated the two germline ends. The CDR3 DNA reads TGTGCCAGTAGTATAGCCCGACCGCGGGGCCATTACGAGCAGTACTTC. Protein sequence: CASSIARPRGHYEQYF.

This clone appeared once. The DNA of the CDR3 is TGTGCCAGTAGTAAGGGGACAGGGGAACAGCCCCAGCATTTT. It encodes CASSKGTGEQPQHF. The chain uses TRBV19 and TRBJ1-5; 10 bases agree with TRBD1. CDR1 is LNHDA, CDR2 SQIVND, per germline (reference sequence). J lost 7 bases, V lost 4 bases, and 4 bases had no gene match. The CDR3 extends over 14 amino acids.

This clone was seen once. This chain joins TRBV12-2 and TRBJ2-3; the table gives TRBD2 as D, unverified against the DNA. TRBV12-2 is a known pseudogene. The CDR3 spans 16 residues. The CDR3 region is CASRLSREVGTDTQYF. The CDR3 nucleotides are TGTGCAAGTCGCTTAAGCAGGGAGGTCGGCACAGATACGCAGTATTTT.

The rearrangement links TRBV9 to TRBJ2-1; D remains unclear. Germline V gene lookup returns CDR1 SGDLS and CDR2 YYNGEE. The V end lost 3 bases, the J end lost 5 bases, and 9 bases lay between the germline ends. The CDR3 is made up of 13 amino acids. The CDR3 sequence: CASSATSNNEQFF. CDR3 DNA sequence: TGTGCCAGCAGCGCCACAAGTAACAATGAGCAGTTCTTC.

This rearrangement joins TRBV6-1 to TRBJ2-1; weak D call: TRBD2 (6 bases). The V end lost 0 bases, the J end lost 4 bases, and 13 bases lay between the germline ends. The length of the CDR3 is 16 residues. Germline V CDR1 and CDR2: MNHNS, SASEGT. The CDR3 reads CASSEAEIAVYNEQFF. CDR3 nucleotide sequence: TGTGCCAGCAGTGAAGCGGAAATAGCGGTTTACAATGAGCAGTTCTTC.

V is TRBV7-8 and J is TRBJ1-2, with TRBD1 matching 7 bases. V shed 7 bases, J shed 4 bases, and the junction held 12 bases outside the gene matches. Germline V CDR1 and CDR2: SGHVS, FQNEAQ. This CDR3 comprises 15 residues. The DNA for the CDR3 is TGTGCCAGCACCTCCCCAGGGGGGGGAACCTATGGCTACACCTTC. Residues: CASTSPGGGTYGYTF. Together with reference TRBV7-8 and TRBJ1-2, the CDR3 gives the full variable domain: GAGVSQSPRYKVAKRGQDVALRCDPISGHVSLFWYQQALGQGPEFLTYFQNEAQLDKSGLPSDRFFAERPEGSVSTLKIQRTQQEDSAVYLCASTSPGGGTYGYTFGSGTRLTVV.

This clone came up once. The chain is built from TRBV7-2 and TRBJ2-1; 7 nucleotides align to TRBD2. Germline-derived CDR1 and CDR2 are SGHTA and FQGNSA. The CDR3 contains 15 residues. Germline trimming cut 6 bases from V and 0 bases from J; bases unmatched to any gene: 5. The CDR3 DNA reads TGTGCCAGCAGGCGGGAGCGGAGCTCCTACAATGAGCAGTTCTTC. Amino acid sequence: CASRRERSSYNEQFF.

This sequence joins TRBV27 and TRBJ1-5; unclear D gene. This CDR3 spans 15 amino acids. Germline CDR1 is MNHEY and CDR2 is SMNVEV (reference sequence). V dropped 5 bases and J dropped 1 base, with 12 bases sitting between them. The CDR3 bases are TGTGCCAGCAGTATCCTAGGAGGGAGCAATCAGCCCCAGCATTTT. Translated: CASSILGGSNQPQHF.

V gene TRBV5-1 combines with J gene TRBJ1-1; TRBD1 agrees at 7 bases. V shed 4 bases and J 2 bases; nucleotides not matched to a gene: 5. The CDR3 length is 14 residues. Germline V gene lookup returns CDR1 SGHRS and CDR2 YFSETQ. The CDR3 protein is CASSGGTVNTEAFF. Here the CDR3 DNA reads TGCGCCAGCAGCGGCGGGACAGTTAACACTGAAGCTTTCTTT.

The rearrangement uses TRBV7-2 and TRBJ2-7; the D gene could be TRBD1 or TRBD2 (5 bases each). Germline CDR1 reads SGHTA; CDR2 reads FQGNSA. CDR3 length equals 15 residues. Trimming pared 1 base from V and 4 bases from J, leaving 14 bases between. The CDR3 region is CASSLVGDRPYEQYF. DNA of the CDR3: TGTGCCAGCAGCTTAGTGGGGGACCGCCCGTACGAGCAGTACTTC.

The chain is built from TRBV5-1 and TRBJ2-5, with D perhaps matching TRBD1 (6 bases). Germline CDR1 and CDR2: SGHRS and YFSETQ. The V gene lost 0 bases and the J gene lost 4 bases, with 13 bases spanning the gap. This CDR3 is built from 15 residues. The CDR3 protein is CASSLASGAPETQYF. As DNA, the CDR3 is TGCGCCAGCAGCTTGGCCTCAGGGGCCCCAGAGACCCAGTACTTC.

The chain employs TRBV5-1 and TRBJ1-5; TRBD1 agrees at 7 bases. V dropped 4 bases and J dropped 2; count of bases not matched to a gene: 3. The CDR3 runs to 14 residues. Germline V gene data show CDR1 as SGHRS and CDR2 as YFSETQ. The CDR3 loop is CASSIGQGNQPQHF. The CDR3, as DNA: TGCGCCAGCAGCATCGGACAGGGCAATCAGCCCCAGCATTTT.

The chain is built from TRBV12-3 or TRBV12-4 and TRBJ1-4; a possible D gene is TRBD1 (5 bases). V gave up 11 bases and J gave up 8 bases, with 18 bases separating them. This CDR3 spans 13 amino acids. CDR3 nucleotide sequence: TGTGCCTCCTACATGGGGGGAGGGGAAAAACTGTTTTTT. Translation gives CASYMGGGEKLFF.

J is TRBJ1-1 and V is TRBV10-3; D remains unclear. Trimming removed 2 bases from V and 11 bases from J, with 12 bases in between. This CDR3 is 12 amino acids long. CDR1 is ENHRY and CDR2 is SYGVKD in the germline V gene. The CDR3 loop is CAISEPATYAFF. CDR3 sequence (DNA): TGTGCCATCAGTGAGCCCGCGACGTATGCTTTCTTT.

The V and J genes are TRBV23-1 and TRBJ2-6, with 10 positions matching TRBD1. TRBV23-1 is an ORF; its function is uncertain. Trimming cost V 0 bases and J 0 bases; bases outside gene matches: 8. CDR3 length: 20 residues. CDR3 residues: CASSQSWDRGVPSGANVLTF. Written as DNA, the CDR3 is TGCGCCAGCAGTCAATCGTGGGACAGGGGTGTCCCCTCTGGGGCCAACGTCCTGACTTTC.

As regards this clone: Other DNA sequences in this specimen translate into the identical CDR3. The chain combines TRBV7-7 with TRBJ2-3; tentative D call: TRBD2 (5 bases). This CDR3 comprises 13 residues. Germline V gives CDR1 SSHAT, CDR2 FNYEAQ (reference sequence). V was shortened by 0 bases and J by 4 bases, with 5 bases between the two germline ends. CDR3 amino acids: CASSLAEADTQYF. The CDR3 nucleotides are TGTGCCAGCAGCTTAGCGGAGGCAGATACGCAGTATTTT. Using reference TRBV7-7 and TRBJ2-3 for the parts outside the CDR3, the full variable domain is GAGVSQSPRYKVTKRGQDVTLRCDPISSHATLYWYQQALGQGPEFLTYFNYEAQPDKSGLPSDRFSAERPEGSISTLTIQRTEQRDSAMYRCASSLAEADTQYFGPGTRLTVL.

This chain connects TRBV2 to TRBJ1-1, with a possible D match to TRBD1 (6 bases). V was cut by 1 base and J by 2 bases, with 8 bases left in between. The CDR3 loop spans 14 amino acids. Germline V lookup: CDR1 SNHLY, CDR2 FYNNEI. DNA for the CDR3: TGTGCCAGCAGTGAAGGGGGGGCAAACACTGAAGCTTTCTTT. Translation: CASSEGGANTEAFF.

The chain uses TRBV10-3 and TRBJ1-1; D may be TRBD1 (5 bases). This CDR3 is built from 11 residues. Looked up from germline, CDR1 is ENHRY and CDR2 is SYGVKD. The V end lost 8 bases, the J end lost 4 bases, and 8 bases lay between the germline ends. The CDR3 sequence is CAIGGSTEAFF. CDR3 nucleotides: TGTGCCATCGGGGGGAGCACTGAAGCTTTCTTT.

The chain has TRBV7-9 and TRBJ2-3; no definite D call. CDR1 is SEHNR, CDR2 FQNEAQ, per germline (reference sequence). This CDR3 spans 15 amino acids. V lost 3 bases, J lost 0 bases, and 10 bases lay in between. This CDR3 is CASSFGTESTDTQYF. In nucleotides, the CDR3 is TGTGCCAGCAGCTTTGGAACAGAGAGCACAGATACGCAGTATTTT.

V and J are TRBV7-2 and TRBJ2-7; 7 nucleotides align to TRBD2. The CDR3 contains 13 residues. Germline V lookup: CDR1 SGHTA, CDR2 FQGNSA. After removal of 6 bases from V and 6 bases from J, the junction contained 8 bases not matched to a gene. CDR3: CASSRTSLGEQYF. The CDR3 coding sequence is TGTGCCAGCAGTCGGACTAGTCTAGGCGAGCAGTACTTC.